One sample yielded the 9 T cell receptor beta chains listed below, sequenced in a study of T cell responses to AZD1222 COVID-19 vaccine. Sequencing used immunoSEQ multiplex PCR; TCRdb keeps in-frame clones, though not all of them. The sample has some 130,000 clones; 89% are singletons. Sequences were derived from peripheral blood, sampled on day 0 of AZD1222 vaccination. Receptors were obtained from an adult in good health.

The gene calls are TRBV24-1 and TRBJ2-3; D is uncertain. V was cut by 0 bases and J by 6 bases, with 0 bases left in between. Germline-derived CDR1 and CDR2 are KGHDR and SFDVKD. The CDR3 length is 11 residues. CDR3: CATSDLDTQYF. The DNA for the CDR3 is TGTGCCACCAGTGATTTGGATACGCAGTATTTT.

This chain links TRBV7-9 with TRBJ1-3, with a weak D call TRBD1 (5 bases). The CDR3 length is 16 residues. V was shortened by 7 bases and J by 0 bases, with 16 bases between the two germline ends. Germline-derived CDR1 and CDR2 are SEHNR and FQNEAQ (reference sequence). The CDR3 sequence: CASILRWGNSGNTIYF. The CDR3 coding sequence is TGTGCCAGCATCCTACGGTGGGGGAACTCTGGAAACACCATATATTTT.

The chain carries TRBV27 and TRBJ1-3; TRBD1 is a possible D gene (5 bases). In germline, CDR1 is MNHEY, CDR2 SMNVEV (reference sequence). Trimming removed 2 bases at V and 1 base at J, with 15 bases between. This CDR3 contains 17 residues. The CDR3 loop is CASSLGLGLGSGNTIYF. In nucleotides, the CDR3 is TGTGCCAGCAGTTTAGGACTGGGACTGGGGTCTGGAAACACCATATATTTT.

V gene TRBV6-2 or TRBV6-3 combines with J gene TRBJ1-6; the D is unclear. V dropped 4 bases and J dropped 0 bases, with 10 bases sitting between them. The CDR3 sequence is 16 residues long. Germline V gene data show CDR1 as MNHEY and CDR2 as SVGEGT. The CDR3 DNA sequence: TGTGCCAGCAGTTGGGGATCAAGCTCCTATAATTCACCCCTCCACTTT. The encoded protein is CASSWGSSSYNSPLHF.

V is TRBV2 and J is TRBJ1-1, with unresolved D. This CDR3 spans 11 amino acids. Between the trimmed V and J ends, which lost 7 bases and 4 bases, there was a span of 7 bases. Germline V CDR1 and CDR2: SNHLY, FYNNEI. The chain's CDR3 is CASKEGTEAFF. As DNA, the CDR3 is TGTGCCAGCAAGGAGGGCACTGAAGCTTTCTTT.

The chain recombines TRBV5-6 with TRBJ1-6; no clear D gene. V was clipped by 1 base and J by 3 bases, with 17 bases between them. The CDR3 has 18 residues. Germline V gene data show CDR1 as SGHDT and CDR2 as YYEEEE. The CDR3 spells CASSLWAGTANYNSPLHF. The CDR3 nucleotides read TGTGCCAGCAGCTTGTGGGCGGGAACTGCGAACTATAATTCACCCCTCCACTTT.

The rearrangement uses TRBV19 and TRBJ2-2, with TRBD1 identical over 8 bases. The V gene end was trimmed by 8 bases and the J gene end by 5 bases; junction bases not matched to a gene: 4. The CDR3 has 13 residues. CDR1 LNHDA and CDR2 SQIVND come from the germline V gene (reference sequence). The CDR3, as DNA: TGTGCCAGTTGTTACAGGGGGACCGGGGAGCTGTTTTTT. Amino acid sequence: CASCYRGTGELFF.

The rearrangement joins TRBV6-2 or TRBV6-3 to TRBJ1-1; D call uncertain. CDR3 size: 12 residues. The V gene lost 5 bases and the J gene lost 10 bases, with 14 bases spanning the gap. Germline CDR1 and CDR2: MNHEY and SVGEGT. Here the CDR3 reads CASSTWGSGAFF. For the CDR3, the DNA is TGTGCCAGCAGTACATGGGGTTCCGGAGCTTTCTTT.

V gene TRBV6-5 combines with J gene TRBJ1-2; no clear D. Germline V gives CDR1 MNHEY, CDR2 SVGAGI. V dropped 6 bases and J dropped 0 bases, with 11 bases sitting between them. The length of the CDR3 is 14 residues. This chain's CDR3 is CASRRGSANYGYTF. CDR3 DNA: TGTGCCAGCAGGCGAGGGTCTGCTAACTATGGCTACACCTTC.